These 32 T cell receptor beta chains were sequenced from one sample in a study of radiotherapy plus CTLA-4 blockade in lung cancer. This table comes from immunoSEQ multiplex PCR, and its TCRdb copy is limited to in-frame clones, with some not included. The data show over 14,000 clones, roughly two thirds seen once. Sample: peripheral blood, taken from a patient treated with radiotherapy plus ipilimumab. The receptors here all came from a human donor with non-small cell lung cancer whose response to radiotherapy plus ipilimumab could not be evaluated.

The chain has TRBV15 and TRBJ2-1, with unresolved D. Germline CDR1 reads LNHNV; CDR2 reads YYDKDF (reference sequence). Trimming removed 0 bases from V and 2 bases from J, with 5 bases in between. The CDR3 loop spans 14 amino acids. CDR3 DNA: TGTGCCACCAGCAGAGATCCTACCTACAATGAGCAGTTCTTC. It yields the protein CATSRDPTYNEQFF.

Ten or more counts support this clone. The rearrangement uses TRBV9 and TRBJ2-7; D may be TRBD2 (7 bases). This CDR3 is built from 12 residues. Trimming removed 4 bases at V and 6 bases at J, with 11 bases between. Germline CDR1 SGDLS, CDR2 YYNGEE. The CDR3 sequence: CASSKGGGEQYF. The CDR3 DNA follows: TGTGCCAGCAGCAAAGGGGGGGGCGAGCAGTACTTC.

J is TRBJ1-5 and V is TRBV5-5; TRBD1 might be the D (5 bases). Trimming pared 0 bases from V and 0 bases from J, leaving 13 bases between. Germline V gene sequence: CDR1 SGHKS, CDR2 YYEKEE (reference sequence). CDR3 size: 17 residues. Written as DNA, the CDR3 is TGTGCCAGCAGCTTGGCGGGGGGATCTTATAGCAATCAGCCCCAGCATTTT. Translation gives CASSLAGGSYSNQPQHF.

The chain is built from TRBV13 and TRBJ1-6; 7 nucleotides agree with TRBD1. V lost 0 bases, J lost 8 bases, and 4 bases stayed unmatched. CDR1 is PRHDT, CDR2 FYEKMQ, per germline (reference sequence). The CDR3 has 15 amino acids. The chain's CDR3 is CASSLGDRLDSPLHF. The CDR3 region has the DNA TGTGCCAGCAGCTTAGGGGACAGGCTGGATTCACCCCTCCACTTT. Full variable domain (outside the CDR3, taken from reference TRBV13 and TRBJ1-6): AAGVIQSPRHLIKEKRETATLKCYPIPRHDTVYWYQQGPGQDPQFLISFYEKMQSDKGSIPDRFSAQQFSDYHSELNMSSLELGDSALYFCASSLGDRLDSPLHFGNGTRLTVT.

The chain recombines TRBV10-3 with TRBJ2-5, with 9 bases lining up with TRBD2. Germline V gene sequence: CDR1 ENHRY, CDR2 SYGVKD. V shed 10 bases and J 2 bases; nucleotides not matched to a gene: 5. The CDR3 has 13 amino acids. The chain's CDR3 is CATRTSDQETQYF. In DNA form, the CDR3 reads TGTGCCACCCGGACTAGCGATCAAGAGACCCAGTACTTC.

This clone was counted once. CDR3 sequence reads: CASSLNSLNEKLFF. For the CDR3, the DNA is TGCGCCAGCAGCTTGAATAGTCTTAATGAAAAACTGTTTTTT. The V and J genes are TRBV5-1 and TRBJ1-4, with D uncertain. V was shortened by 1 base and J by 4 bases, with 8 bases between the two germline ends. Germline CDR1 and CDR2: SGHRS and YFSETQ. This CDR3 comprises 14 residues. The full variable domain, with the rest looked up from reference TRBV5-1 and TRBJ1-4, is KAGVTQTPRYLIKTRGQQVTLSCSPISGHRSVSWYQQTPGQGLQFLFEYFSETQRNKGNFPGRFSGRQFSNSRSEMNVSTLELGDSALYLCASSLNSLNEKLFFGSGTQLSVL.

The rearrangement uses TRBV30 and TRBJ2-1, with D perhaps matching TRBD2 (7 bases). The CDR3 contains 13 residues. The V end was cut by 2 bases, the J end by 8 bases, with 13 bases between. The V gene's germline CDR1 is GTSNPN and CDR2 SVGIG (reference sequence). The CDR3 sequence is CAWSPKGGDEQFF. CDR3 in DNA: TGTGCCTGGAGTCCCAAGGGGGGGGATGAGCAGTTCTTC.

Regarding this clone: Given a far larger clone just one base away, this is likely a sequencing read error. The J gene is TRBJ2-7, the V gene TRBV19; TRBD1 aligns across 8 bases. The CDR3 runs to 14 residues. CDR1 is LNHDA and CDR2 is SQIVND in the germline V gene (reference sequence). CDR3 amino acids: CTSSIGTGTYEQYF. The CDR3 coding sequence is TGTACCAGTAGTATAGGGACAGGAACCTACGAGCAGTACTTC.

The CDR3 loop is CASSTHLAGVTDTQYF. CDR3 nucleotide sequence: TGTGCCAGCAGCACCCACCTAGCGGGGGTTACAGATACGCAGTATTTT. The chain links TRBV9 to TRBJ2-3, with TRBD2 matching 10 bases. V was pared by 4 bases and J by 3 bases, with 8 bases of the junction left unmatched. The CDR3 spans 16 residues. Germline V gene sequence: CDR1 SGDLS, CDR2 YYNGEE.

Only a few counts were recorded for this clone. The V call is TRBV5-6, the J call TRBJ1-3; no clear D gene. Germline-derived CDR1 and CDR2 are SGHDT and YYEEEE. There are 15 residues in the CDR3. The germline V and J ends were trimmed by 0 bases and 2 bases, with 9 bases remaining between them. CDR3 in amino acids: CASSLGAGPGNTIYF. The CDR3 DNA reads TGTGCCAGCAGCTTGGGGGCAGGTCCTGGAAACACCATATATTTT. Together with reference TRBV5-6 and TRBJ1-3, the CDR3 gives the full variable domain: DAGVTQSPTHLIKTRGQQVTLRCSPKSGHDTVSWYQQALGQGPQFIFQYYEEEERQRGNFPDRFSGHQFPNYSSELNVNALLLGDSALYLCASSLGAGPGNTIYFGEGSWLTVV.

This clone was seen more than once but under ten times. The chain recombines TRBV18 with TRBJ1-1; D is possibly TRBD1 (6 bases). The CDR3 has 13 residues. The germline gives CDR1 KGHSH, CDR2 LQKENI. The V gene lost 3 bases and the J gene lost 1 base, with 6 bases spanning the gap. This CDR3 reads CASSPGQNTEAFF. The DNA of the CDR3 is TGTGCCAGCTCACCGGGACAGAACACTGAAGCTTTCTTT.

The V call is TRBV7-2, the J call TRBJ2-1; 8 bases align to TRBD1. CDR3 length: 14 amino acids. J lost 6 bases, V lost 5 bases, and 6 bases had no gene match. Germline CDR1 and CDR2: SGHTA and FQGNSA. The CDR3 is CASSPMTGANEQFF. The CDR3 DNA sequence: TGTGCCAGCAGCCCTATGACAGGGGCCAATGAGCAGTTCTTC. Full variable domain (rest looked up from reference TRBV7-2 and TRBJ2-1): GAGVSQSPSNKVTEKGKDVELRCDPISGHTALYWYRQSLGQGLEFLIYFQGNSAPDKSGLPSDRFSAERTGGSVSTLTIQRTQQEDSAVYLCASSPMTGANEQFFGPGTRLTVL.

This clone showed up just a few times. V is TRBV7-2 and J is TRBJ1-5; perhaps TRBD1 as D (6 bases). Looked up from germline, CDR1 is SGHTA and CDR2 is FQGNSA. V lost 5 bases and J 7 bases, leaving 12 bases between the germline ends. This CDR3 contains 13 residues. The CDR3 sequence: CASSNRENQPQHF. In DNA form, the CDR3 reads TGTGCCAGCAGCAACAGGGAGAACCAGCCCCAGCATTTT.

This clone is judged medium-sized (0.01 to 0.1%). V is TRBV30 and J is TRBJ1-1; the D is unclear. Germline CDR1 GTSNPN, CDR2 SVGIG (reference sequence). Trimming pared 2 bases from V and 5 bases from J, leaving 9 bases between. The CDR3 totals 12 residues. The CDR3 nucleotides are TGTGCCTGGAGTCCGGGAGGGACTGAAGCTTTCTTT. Its translation is CAWSPGGTEAFF.

This clone has a handful of counts. CDR3 amino acids: CASSPFSSGNTIYF. As DNA, the CDR3 is TGTGCCAGCAGCCCATTTAGCTCTGGAAACACCATATATTTT. This sequence joins TRBV6-5 and TRBJ1-3; D remains ambiguous. V was trimmed by 6 bases and J by 0 bases, leaving 9 bases between them. This CDR3 is 14 amino acids long. From germline, CDR1 is MNHEY and CDR2 SVGAGI.

The chain has TRBV7-2 and TRBJ1-2; D possibly corresponds to TRBD1 (5 bases). Deletions cut 2 bases from V and 4 bases from J, with 14 bases between. The germline CDR1 and CDR2 sequences are SGHTA and FQGNSA. The CDR3 runs to 15 residues. DNA of the CDR3: TGTGCCAGCAGCTTATCCTTCGGGGGGATCTATGGCTACACCTTC. Protein sequence: CASSLSFGGIYGYTF.

The chain couples TRBV19 to TRBJ1-4; TRBD1 aligns across 7 bases. The CDR3 runs to 15 residues. J gave up 4 bases and V 8 bases, and 10 bases lay outside the gene matches. Germline V lookup: CDR1 LNHDA, CDR2 SQIVND (reference sequence). For the CDR3, the DNA is TGTGCCAGTTCCGACCAGGGGGTGGGTAATGAAAAACTGTTTTTT. Amino acids: CASSDQGVGNEKLFF.

The chain couples TRBV5-1 to TRBJ1-1, with D uncertain. CDR3 length: 16 amino acids. Germline assignment: CDR1 SGHRS and CDR2 YFSETQ. V gave up 4 bases and J gave up 5 bases, with 21 bases separating them. The CDR3 is CASSLNGEGGSTEAFF. CDR3 sequence (DNA): TGCGCCAGCAGCCTAAATGGGGAGGGAGGTAGTACTGAAGCTTTCTTT.

The J gene is TRBJ2-1, the V gene TRBV2, with 8 positions matching TRBD1. The CDR3 is 15 amino acids. After removal of 4 bases from V and 4 bases from J, the junction contained 6 bases not matched to a gene. Germline V gene data show CDR1 as SNHLY and CDR2 as FYNNEI. CDR3 coding DNA: TGTGCCAGCAGTGCCGACAGGGGACCTTACAATGAGCAGTTCTTC. Translation: CASSADRGPYNEQFF.

The genes are TRBV19 and TRBJ1-1; 9 positions agree with TRBD1. The trim removed 7 bases at V and 4 bases at J, leaving 10 bases unmatched. Germline CDR1 LNHDA, CDR2 SQIVND (reference sequence). The CDR3 loop spans 15 amino acids. The CDR3, as DNA: TGTGCCAGTACTCTACTTGGACAGGGGAGCACTGAAGCTTTCTTT. Encoded protein: CASTLLGQGSTEAFF.

The chain is built from TRBV6-1 and TRBJ2-3; a weak D match, TRBD1 (6 bases). The CDR3 totals 13 residues. Germline V gene sequence: CDR1 MNHNS, CDR2 SASEGT. The V gene lost 4 bases and the J gene lost 4 bases, with 9 bases spanning the gap. The CDR3 nucleotides read TGTGCCAGCAGTGTGCAGGGGTCAGATACGCAGTATTTT. As protein: CASSVQGSDTQYF.

This clone has just one count. The CDR3 loop reads CASSRIQGRDEKLFF. Written as DNA, the CDR3 is TGTGCCAGCTCGAGAATACAGGGAAGGGATGAAAAACTGTTTTTT. The genes are TRBV18 and TRBJ1-4, with D perhaps matching TRBD1 (6 bases). This CDR3 is 15 amino acids long. Germline values: CDR1 KGHSH, CDR2 LQKENI. The ends were cut back, 6 bases at V and 6 bases at J, with 17 bases in the middle.

The chain employs TRBV27 and TRBJ1-5; TRBD1 might be the D (6 bases). In germline, CDR1 is MNHEY, CDR2 SMNVEV (reference sequence). The CDR3 totals 14 residues. Trimming cost V 5 bases and J 3 bases, with 11 bases left between them. The CDR3 is CASSLRGINQPQHF. The CDR3 bases are TGTGCCAGCAGTCTGAGGGGGATCAATCAGCCCCAGCATTTT.

The chain is built from TRBV10-2 and TRBJ2-2, with 14 bases that match TRBD2. Germline loops: CDR1 WSHSY, CDR2 SAAADI. The CDR3 sequence is 18 residues long. After removal of 4 bases from V and 1 base from J, the junction contained 5 bases not matched to a gene. CDR3 residues: CASSGTSGGPLNTGELFF. CDR3 DNA: TGCGCCAGCAGTGGGACTAGCGGGGGGCCCCTGAACACCGGGGAGCTGTTTTTT.

The rearrangement uses TRBV7-2 and TRBJ2-2; 8 bases map to TRBD1. The CDR3 consists of 15 residues. Germline lookup yields CDR1 SGHTA and CDR2 FQGNSA. V was clipped by 1 base and J by 7 bases; unmatched bases: 5. CDR3 nucleotides: TGTGCCAGCAGCTTAGGACAGGGGACGGGCGGGGAGCTGTTTTTT. This translates into CASSLGQGTGGELFF.

V gene TRBV30 combines with J gene TRBJ1-1, with 7 positions matching TRBD1. Germline lookup yields CDR1 GTSNPN and CDR2 SVGIG (reference sequence). There are 15 residues in the CDR3. J was trimmed by 0 bases and V by 1 base; bases with no gene match: 5. The CDR3: CAWSARDSVNTEAFF. The CDR3 DNA is TGTGCCTGGAGTGCCAGGGACAGCGTGAACACTGAAGCTTTCTTT.

V is TRBV6-1 and J is TRBJ2-7, with D uncertain. The CDR3 contains 11 residues. Germline-derived CDR1 and CDR2 are MNHNS and SASEGT. The CDR3 spells CASRSSYEQYF. CDR3 bases: TGTGCTTCTCGGTCCTCCTACGAGCAGTACTTC.

This chain connects TRBV6-1 to TRBJ2-3; the D gene is possibly TRBD1 (6 bases). The CDR3 is made up of 14 amino acids. V was cut by 4 bases and J by 4 bases, with 12 bases left in between. In germline, CDR1 is MNHNS, CDR2 SASEGT. CDR3 loop: CASSGLEGADTQYF. As DNA, the CDR3 is TGTGCCAGCAGTGGTCTAGAGGGGGCAGATACGCAGTATTTT.

The V and J genes are TRBV6-1 and TRBJ1-5; 7 bases are a match to TRBD1. Germline V gene sequence: CDR1 MNHNS, CDR2 SASEGT. Trimming removed 2 bases from V and 7 bases from J; junction bases left unmatched: 5. CDR3 length: 14 residues. This chain's CDR3 is CASSERQGGQPQHF. The CDR3 nucleotides are TGTGCCAGCAGTGAACGACAGGGAGGCCAGCCCCAGCATTTT.

The V gene is TRBV30, the J gene TRBJ1-1; D unresolved. The V gene's germline CDR1 is GTSNPN and CDR2 SVGIG (reference sequence). V shed 0 bases and J shed 0 bases, with 8 bases lying between them. The CDR3 is 14 amino acids. The CDR3 DNA is TGTGCCTGGAGTGTGAATAGCCTGAACACTGAAGCTTTCTTT. It yields the protein CAWSVNSLNTEAFF.

The rearrangement links TRBV29-1 to TRBJ1-1, with D perhaps matching TRBD1 (6 bases). Trimming shortened V by 3 bases and J by 10 bases, and 24 bases separated the two germline ends. Germline values: CDR1 SQVTM, CDR2 ANQGSEA. This CDR3 is 15 amino acids long. The CDR3 loop reads CSVDMVGGAESGAFF. In DNA form, the CDR3 reads TGCAGCGTTGATATGGTTGGGGGCGCAGAGTCAGGAGCTTTCTTT.

The rearrangement joins TRBV7-2 to TRBJ2-5, with TRBD2 identical over 7 bases. V dropped 1 base and J dropped 10; count of bases not matched to a gene: 3. The germline CDR1 and CDR2 sequences are SGHTA and FQGNSA. CDR3 length equals 12 residues. As DNA, the CDR3 is TGTGCCAGCAGCTTAGTTAGGGAGGGCCAGTACTTC. Residues: CASSLVREGQYF.